Below are 18 T cell receptor beta chains sequenced from a single sample in a study of shared clonotypes between healthy human individuals (dated by TCRdb to about 2020). The library was made by the immunoSEQ multiplex PCR assay. TCRdb took over this immuneACCESS table, retaining in-frame rearrangements with V and J assigned. Such tables are incomplete; in checked studies, under half of the missing clones stem from an unresolved V gene, and the remainder is unexplained. This sample comprises about 1 million clones, 65% to 75% of them detected only once. Approximately 1.5% of the sample is taken by the ten largest. The sequencing sample was made of memory CD4+ T cells sorted from blood. The cell subset or site label here, explained by the study, means: CD45RA-negative fraction. These receptors were collected from a man between 18 and 35 years old in good health.

Points on this clone: A much more abundant neighbour one base away suggests this may be a read error. The sample contains more than one DNA sequence encoding this CDR3. This chain joins TRBV7-2 and TRBJ2-3; D call uncertain. Trimming pared 4 bases from V and 2 bases from J, leaving 4 bases between. Germline CDR1 SGHTA, CDR2 FQGNSA. CDR3 size: 12 residues. CDR3 amino acids: CASSSSTDTQYF. CDR3 bases: TGTGCCAGCAGCTCTTCCACAGATACGCAGTATTTT.

The table lists this clone with a count of one. The V and J genes are TRBV5-7 and TRBJ1-5; TRBD1 agrees at 9 bases. TRBV5-7 is noted as an ORF with a role that remains uncertain. CDR3 length equals 16 residues. V gave up 4 bases and J gave up 3 bases; unmatched junction bases: 8. CDR3 sequence: CASSLGTGMYNQPQHF. CDR3 in DNA: TGTGCCAGCAGCCTCGGGACAGGGATGTACAATCAGCCCCAGCATTTT.

V is TRBV11-3 and J is TRBJ2-2; 10 positions match TRBD1. The trim removed 4 bases at V and 7 bases at J, leaving 9 bases unmatched. The CDR3 has 16 residues. Germline loops: CDR1 SGHNT, CDR2 YENEEA. CDR3 bases: TGTGCCAGCAGCTCGGGGCCCGGGACAGGGGACGGGGAGCTGTTTTTT. It yields the protein CASSSGPGTGDGELFF.

The chain has TRBV7-6 and TRBJ2-3, with D tentatively TRBD2 (6 bases). From germline, CDR1 is SGHVS and CDR2 FNYEAQ. This CDR3 contains 14 residues. V was cut by 5 bases and J by 3 bases, with 12 bases left in between. CDR3: CASSPGGKTDTQYF. The CDR3 DNA follows: TGTGCCAGCAGCCCTGGGGGGAAAACAGATACGCAGTATTTT.

As to this clone: This may be a read error: a much more frequent sequence differs by one nucleotide. V usage is TRBV11-2 and J usage is TRBJ2-7; D ambiguous. This CDR3 comprises 12 residues. The germline V gene has CDR1 SGHAT and CDR2 FQNNGV. V lost 5 bases and J lost 0, with 5 bases in between. CDR3 protein: CASSPSSYEQYF. CDR3 bases: TGTGCCAGCAGCCCGAGCTCCTACGAGCAGTACTTC.

The rearrangement joins TRBV7-9 to TRBJ1-2; tentative D call: TRBD1 (5 bases). This CDR3 is built from 14 residues. Germline V gene data show CDR1 as SEHNR and CDR2 as FQNEAQ (reference sequence). V gave up 2 bases and J gave up 4 bases, with 11 bases separating them. CDR3 DNA: TGTGCCAGCAGCTTAATGCAGGGAAGCTATGGCTACACCTTC. It is translated as CASSLMQGSYGYTF.

The genes are TRBV6-1 and TRBJ1-5, with TRBD1 as a possible D gene (6 bases). Germline V gene lookup returns CDR1 MNHNS and CDR2 SASEGT. V was clipped by 7 bases and J by 5 bases, with 15 bases between them. This CDR3 is built from 14 residues. The CDR3 loop is CASTQGGGYQPQHF. CDR3 bases: TGTGCCAGCACCCAAGGAGGGGGGTATCAGCCCCAGCATTTT.

The chain combines TRBV7-2 with TRBJ2-5; 13 bases line up with TRBD2. V gave up 5 bases and J gave up 5 bases; unmatched junction bases: 8. The germline gives CDR1 SGHTA, CDR2 FQGNSA. The CDR3 is 16 amino acids. CDR3 bases: TGTGCCAGCAGCCCAAGGACTAGCGGGGGATCTGAGACCCAGTACTTC. This translates into CASSPRTSGGSETQYF.

A few counts support this clone. CDR3 in DNA: TGTGCCGCACAGGGTCGGACCACAGATACGCAGTATTTT. Protein product: CAAQGRTTDTQYF. This chain joins TRBV15 and TRBJ2-3; tentatively, D is TRBD1 (6 bases). This CDR3 contains 13 residues. V lost 11 bases to trimming and J lost 2 bases, with 14 bases between them. Germline values: CDR1 LNHNV, CDR2 YYDKDF (reference sequence).

This clone showed up just once. This rearrangement joins TRBV6-5 to TRBJ2-7, with D perhaps matching TRBD2 (5 bases). Germline CDR1 and CDR2: MNHEY and SVGAGI. V lost 3 bases and J 6 bases, leaving 15 bases between the germline ends. The CDR3 extends over 14 amino acids. The CDR3 here is CASSYSTGSVEQYF. Here the CDR3 DNA reads TGTGCCAGCAGTTATAGTACGGGGTCCGTCGAGCAGTACTTC.

This clone occurred a few times. The rearrangement links TRBV18 to TRBJ1-5, with 7 bases identical to TRBD1. The CDR3 runs 13 residues. The J segment lost 10 bases and the V segment lost 5 bases, leaving 8 bases of the junction unmatched. The germline V gene encodes CDR1 KGHSH and CDR2 LQKENI. DNA for the CDR3: TGTGCCAGCTCAGCCGGGACAGCGCGACCCCAGCATTTT. This encodes CASSAGTARPQHF.

The chain employs TRBV11-2 and TRBJ1-6; TRBD1 matches 7 bases. Germline-derived CDR1 and CDR2 are SGHAT and FQNNGV. V gave up 5 bases and J gave up 16 bases; unmatched junction bases: 5. This CDR3 has 11 amino acids. The CDR3 region has the DNA TGTGCCAGCAGCCCCGGGACAGTTCTCCACTTT. Amino acids: CASSPGTVLHF.

This chain links TRBV6-1 with TRBJ2-5, with 9 nucleotides matching TRBD1. The V segment lost 3 bases and the J segment 4 bases; nucleotides outside the gene matches: 9. The CDR3 loop spans 16 amino acids. The germline V gene encodes CDR1 MNHNS and CDR2 SASEGT. The CDR3 spells CASSDPGTGTRETQYF. In DNA, the CDR3 is TGTGCCAGCAGTGACCCCGGGACAGGGACACGAGAGACCCAGTACTTC.

As DNA, the CDR3 is TGTGCCAGCAGCAGACTAGCGGGGGGCCTCACAGATACGCAGTATTTT. This gives the protein CASSRLAGGLTDTQYF. This chain joins TRBV5-4 and TRBJ2-3, with 13 bases lining up with TRBD2. CDR1 SGHNT and CDR2 YYREEE come from the germline V gene (reference sequence). The CDR3 runs 16 residues. The J segment lost 2 bases and the V segment lost 4 bases, leaving 4 bases of the junction unmatched.

The CDR3 DNA is TGTGCCTGGAGTGTCCCCGGCCTGGGGCTGGGTCAGTATTTT. Protein: CAWSVPGLGLGQYF. The chain is built from TRBV30 and TRBJ2-3, with D perhaps matching TRBD1 (5 bases). Germline lookup yields CDR1 GTSNPN and CDR2 SVGIG (reference sequence). V lost 0 bases and J lost 12, with 19 bases in between. There are 14 residues in the CDR3. Using reference TRBV30 and TRBJ2-3 for the parts outside the CDR3, the full variable domain is SQTIHQWPATLVQPVGSPLSLECTVEGTSNPNLYWYRQAAGRGLQLLFYSVGIGQISSEVPQNLSASRPQDRQFILSSKKLLLSDSGFYLCAWSVPGLGLGQYFGPGTRLTVL.

As for this clone: At one end, the junction sequence differs from germline, possibly due to a read error. J is TRBJ2-7 and V is TRBV7-9; TRBD1 agrees at 11 bases. Germline values: CDR1 SEHNR, CDR2 FQNEAQ (reference sequence). This CDR3 has 15 residues. The CDR3 loop reads CASTPSGTGGSEQYF. CDR3 DNA: TGTGCCAGCACCCCATCGGGGACAGGGGGATCCGAGCAGTATTTC.

CDR3 nucleotide sequence: TGTGCCACCAACACAGGGGGAGGTGGGTTCGAGCAGTACTTC. This encodes CATNTGGGGFEQYF. The V gene is TRBV6-5, the J gene TRBJ2-7, with 8 nucleotides matching TRBD1. Germline loops: CDR1 MNHEY, CDR2 SVGAGI. CDR3 length: 14 residues. Trimming removed 10 bases from V and 6 bases from J; junction bases left unmatched: 14.

The chain has TRBV9 and TRBJ1-2; D unresolved. From germline, CDR1 is SGDLS and CDR2 YYNGEE. There are 13 residues in the CDR3. V was pared by 2 bases and J by 2 bases, with 7 bases between. The CDR3 loop is CASSVHENYGYTF. CDR3 DNA: TGTGCCAGCAGCGTCCACGAAAACTATGGCTACACCTTC.